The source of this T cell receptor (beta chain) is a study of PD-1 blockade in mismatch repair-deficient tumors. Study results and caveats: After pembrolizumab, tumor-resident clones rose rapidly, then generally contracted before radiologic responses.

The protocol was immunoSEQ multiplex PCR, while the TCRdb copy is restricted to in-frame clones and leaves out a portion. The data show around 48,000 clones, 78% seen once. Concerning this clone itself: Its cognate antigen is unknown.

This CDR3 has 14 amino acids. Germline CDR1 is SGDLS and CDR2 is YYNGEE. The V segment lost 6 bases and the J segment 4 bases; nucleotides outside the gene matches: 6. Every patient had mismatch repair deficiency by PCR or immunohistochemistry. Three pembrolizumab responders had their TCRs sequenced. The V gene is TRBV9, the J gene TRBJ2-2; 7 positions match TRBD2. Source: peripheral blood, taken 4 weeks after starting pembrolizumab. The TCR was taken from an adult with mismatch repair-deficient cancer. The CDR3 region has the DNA TGTGCCAGCACCAAATCTAGCGGCACCGGGGAGCTGTTTTTT. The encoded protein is CASTKSSGTGELFF.